This entry lists 30 T cell receptor beta chains sequenced from one sample in a study of identical twins (dated by TCRdb to 2016 to 2017). The method was 5' RACE. TCRdb records Illumina HiSeq 2000 as the sequencer. TCRdb applied fastp at Q25 and MiXCR to the public reads, then kept only in-frame beta chains. Entries are consolidated by CDR3 protein sequence, retaining the most common genes and DNA. Here the sample has fewer than 800,000 distinct CDR3 sequences; around 7.4% occur a single time. The ten most abundant clones make up around 1.6% of the sample. These same records also appear under a second study, on yellow fever vaccine responses in identical twins.

Sequences were obtained from PBMCs. The receptors derive from a young woman in good health.

This clonotype was detected ten times or more. The CDR3 here is CASSGTSGSFEQYF. The CDR3 DNA reads TGTGCCAGCAGTGGGACTAGCGGGAGCTTTGAGCAGTACTTC. The chain couples TRBV2 to TRBJ2-7, with 13 bases aligning to TRBD2. V was pared by 4 bases and J by 7 bases, with 4 bases of the junction left unmatched. Looked up from germline, CDR1 is SNHLY and CDR2 is FYNNEI. CDR3 length: 14 residues.

This clonotype was detected only a few times. The chain combines TRBV10-2 with TRBJ2-5; D perhaps matches TRBD1 (6 bases). Germline CDR1 WSHSY, CDR2 SAAADI. Trimming left V 4 bases short and J 2 bases short, with 11 bases between. There are 14 residues in the CDR3. The CDR3 nucleotides are TGCGCCAGCAGTGTGACGACAGGTCAAGAGACCCAGTACTTC. Protein product: CASSVTTGQETQYF.

The rearrangement uses TRBV15 and TRBJ2-6; the D is unclear. V was trimmed by 3 bases and J by 0 bases, leaving 6 bases between them. The CDR3 sequence is 15 residues long. Germline loops: CDR1 LNHNV, CDR2 YYDKDF (reference sequence). Here the CDR3 DNA reads TGTGCCACCAGCAGTGAACCCTCTGGGGCCAACGTCCTGACTTTC. This encodes CATSSEPSGANVLTF.

There are a few counts of this clonotype. The gene calls are TRBV9 and TRBJ2-5; TRBD2 matches 8 bases. V was pared by 3 bases and J by 3 bases, with 13 bases of the junction left unmatched. This CDR3 has 17 residues. Per the germline V gene, CDR1 is SGDLS and CDR2 is YYNGEE. The CDR3 nucleotides read TGTGCCAGCAGCGCCGGACTAGCCCCATGGTCAGAAGAGACCCAGTACTTC. It yields the protein CASSAGLAPWSEETQYF.

CDR3 amino acids: CASSLDAGGVNTEAFF. CDR3 in DNA: TGCGCCAGCAGCTTGGACGCGGGGGGCGTGAACACTGAAGCTTTCTTT. The chain carries TRBV5-1 and TRBJ1-1; possible D gene TRBD1, 6 bases. Trimming pared 0 bases from V and 0 bases from J, leaving 12 bases between. This CDR3 region has 16 residues. Germline V lookup: CDR1 SGHRS, CDR2 YFSETQ.

In this sample, this clonotype turned up many times. This chain links TRBV14 with TRBJ2-7; D perhaps matches TRBD2 (5 bases). CDR3 length: 16 amino acids. Germline values: CDR1 SGHDN, CDR2 FVKESK. With 0 bases removed from V and 3 bases from J, the gap between germline ends came to 15 bases. The CDR3 here is CASSQDRGGINYEQYV. As DNA, the CDR3 is TGTGCCAGCAGCCAAGATCGCGGAGGTATAAACTACGAGCAGTACGTC.

At least ten counts were recorded for this clonotype. V gene TRBV2 combines with J gene TRBJ2-5, with TRBD2 matching over 12 bases. CDR1 and CDR2 from the germline V gene are SNHLY and FYNNEI. The CDR3 sequence is 16 residues long. V shed 6 bases, J shed 5 bases, and the junction held 10 bases outside the gene matches. This CDR3 reads CASRQTSGSAGETQYF. The DNA for the CDR3 is TGTGCCAGCAGACAGACTAGCGGGAGCGCTGGGGAGACCCAGTACTTC.

This clonotype was counted many times. A clone one base away is much larger, so this may be a read error. The chain has TRBV7-3 and TRBJ1-1; D ambiguous. With 2 bases removed from V and 2 bases from J, the gap between germline ends came to 6 bases. CDR3 length equals 13 residues. From germline, CDR1 is SGHTA and CDR2 FQGTGA. CDR3 region: CASSLQDNTEAFF. CDR3 nucleotide sequence: TGTGCCAGCAGCTTACAGGACAACACTGAAGCTTTCTTT.

This clonotype was counted a few times. This chain links TRBV7-9 with TRBJ1-4; 9 bases align to TRBD1. Germline CDR1 is SEHNR and CDR2 is FQNEAQ (reference sequence). V shed 7 bases and J 8 bases; nucleotides not matched to a gene: 8. This CDR3 region has 14 residues. The DNA of the CDR3 is TGTGCCAGCACCCCACAGGGGGCAAGGGAAAAACTGTTTTTT. Its protein product is CASTPQGAREKLFF. Filled out from reference TRBV7-9 and TRBJ1-4, the complete variable domain reads DTGVSQNPRHKITKRGQNVTFRCDPISEHNRLYWYRQTLGQGPEFLTYFQNEAQLEKSRLLSDRFSAERPKGSFSTLEIQRTEQGDSAMYLCASTPQGAREKLFFGSGTQLSVL.

This chain connects TRBV6-1 to TRBJ2-1, with 7 nucleotides matching TRBD1. V lost 0 bases and J lost 6; bases outside the gene matches: 5. Per germline, CDR1 MNHNS and CDR2 SASEGT. The CDR3 is 15 residues long. The CDR3 loop is CASSEALRGLNEQFF. The CDR3 DNA is TGTGCCAGCAGTGAAGCGCTTAGGGGGCTCAATGAGCAGTTCTTC.

V gene TRBV6-1 combines with J gene TRBJ2-2; 9 bases map to TRBD2. This CDR3 comprises 17 residues. Germline V gene lookup returns CDR1 MNHNS and CDR2 SASEGT. V dropped 2 bases and J dropped 6; count of bases not matched to a gene: 10. CDR3 in DNA: TGTGCCAGCAGTGAAAGCTGGCTAGCGGGGTCCCCCGGGGAGCTGTTTTTT. It yields the protein CASSESWLAGSPGELFF.

On this clonotype itself: Possible read error: a much larger clone is one base away. The chain is built from TRBV3-1 and TRBJ2-1; 7 bases fit TRBD2. The CDR3 has 14 residues. The germline CDR1 and CDR2 sequences are LGHDT and YNNKEL (reference sequence). CDR3 protein: CAISDPGGTDEQFF. CDR3 sequence (DNA): TGTGCCATCAGCGATCCGGGAGGAACCGATGAGCAGTTCTTC.

The chain has TRBV20-1 and TRBJ1-2; D remains unclear. The germline V gene encodes CDR1 DFQATT and CDR2 SNEGSKA (reference sequence). Trimming stripped 6 bases from V and 0 bases from J, with 11 bases between. The CDR3 loop spans 13 amino acids. This chain's CDR3 is CSAQPHPNYGYTF. The CDR3 DNA is TGCAGTGCCCAGCCGCACCCTAACTATGGCTACACCTTC.

Many counts were recorded for this clonotype. The CDR3 sequence is CASSWGQGAEAFF. CDR3 DNA sequence: TGTGCCAGCAGTTGGGGACAGGGGGCTGAAGCTTTCTTT. The chain employs TRBV6-2 or TRBV6-3 and TRBJ1-1, with 11 nucleotides matching TRBD1. The CDR3 is 13 amino acids. V lost 4 bases, J lost 6 bases, and 1 base stayed unmatched. Germline assignment: CDR1 MNHEY and CDR2 SVGEGT.

This clonotype was seen ten or more times. This chain links TRBV7-9 with TRBJ2-2; tentatively, D is TRBD2 (6 bases). The CDR3 sequence is 16 residues long. CDR1 SEHNR and CDR2 FQNEAQ come from the germline V gene (reference sequence). The V end was cut by 5 bases, the J end by 0 bases, with 13 bases between. The CDR3 nucleotides are TGTGCCAGCAGCCCCCCGGGACTGGCGAACACCGGGGAGCTGTTTTTT. Translation: CASSPPGLANTGELFF.

This clonotype was picked up a small number of times. This rearrangement joins TRBV5-5 to TRBJ2-4; TRBD1 agrees at 10 bases. Germline values: CDR1 SGHKS, CDR2 YYEKEE (reference sequence). The CDR3 is 14 amino acids. V was clipped by 3 bases and J by 7 bases; unmatched bases: 4. The CDR3 DNA follows: TGTGCCAGCAGCTCCGGGACAGGGGTCAACATTCAGTACTTC. Residues: CASSSGTGVNIQYF. Variable domain in full (rest from reference TRBV5-5 and TRBJ2-4): DAGVTQSPTHLIKTRGQQVTLRCSPISGHKSVSWYQQVLGQGPQFIFQYYEKEERGRGNFPDRFSARQFPNYSSELNVNALLLGDSALYLCASSSGTGVNIQYFGAGTRLSVL.

The sample holds a few counts of this clonotype. The chain combines TRBV7-2 with TRBJ1-6, with no clear D. Germline CDR1 and CDR2: SGHTA and FQGNSA. The CDR3 has 17 residues. The V gene lost 2 bases and the J gene lost 0 bases, with 11 bases spanning the gap. The CDR3 region has the DNA TGTGCCAGCAGCTTAAATTGGGCCAGCTCCTATAATTCACCCCTCCACTTT. Translating gives CASSLNWASSYNSPLHF.

This rearrangement joins TRBV5-1 to TRBJ2-7; maybe TRBD2 (6 bases). Germline V gene sequence: CDR1 SGHRS, CDR2 YFSETQ. This CDR3 comprises 16 residues. V was pared by 0 bases and J by 3 bases, with 16 bases between. The CDR3 here is CASSLGGLALDYEQYV. Written as DNA, the CDR3 is TGCGCCAGCAGCTTGGGGGGACTCGCTCTGGACTACGAGCAGTACGTC.

V is TRBV6-2 or TRBV6-3 and J is TRBJ2-7, with D tentatively TRBD2 (5 bases). Germline assignment: CDR1 MNHEY and CDR2 SVGEGT. CDR3 length equals 11 residues. V lost 5 bases and J 7 bases, leaving 9 bases between the germline ends. The CDR3 here is CASSHRREQYV. In nucleotides, the CDR3 is TGTGCCAGCAGTCATCGGAGGGAGCAGTACGTC.

This rearrangement joins TRBV20-1 to TRBJ1-1; TRBD1 matches at 7 bases. Trimming cost V 0 bases and J 8 bases; bases outside gene matches: 9. There are 14 residues in the CDR3. The germline V gene has CDR1 DFQATT and CDR2 SNEGSKA (reference sequence). Here the CDR3 DNA reads TGCAGTGCTAGAGATCTGTGGGACAGCTGGGAAGCTTTCTTT. Protein: CSARDLWDSWEAFF.

CDR3 loop: CASSVDLGFGQPQHF. DNA of the CDR3: TGTGCCAGCAGCGTAGATTTGGGATTCGGTCAGCCCCAGCATTTT. The V gene is TRBV9, the J gene TRBJ1-5; no clear D. The germline V and J ends were trimmed by 0 bases and 6 bases, with 13 bases remaining between them. CDR1 SGDLS and CDR2 YYNGEE come from the germline V gene. The CDR3 runs to 15 residues.

There are a few counts of this clonotype. The chain recombines TRBV4-1 with TRBJ2-7; D is possibly TRBD2 (5 bases). Trimming cost V 1 base and J 1 base, with 14 bases left between them. The CDR3 is made up of 16 amino acids. Germline V gene lookup returns CDR1 MGHRA and CDR2 YSYEKL. As DNA, the CDR3 is TGCGCCAGCAGCCAAGCTCCGAGGGAGCGGTCCTACGAGCAGTACTTC. Its translation is CASSQAPRERSYEQYF.

Comments on this clonotype: A much larger clone lies a single base off, so this may be a read error. This rearrangement joins TRBV24-1 to TRBJ2-7; perhaps TRBD2 as D (5 bases). Germline lookup yields CDR1 KGHDR and CDR2 SFDVKD. Trimming shortened V by 5 bases and J by 9 bases, and 10 bases separated the two germline ends. The CDR3 is 11 residues long. CDR3 loop: CATSVGLRQYF. The DNA of the CDR3 is TGTGCCACCAGTGTTGGACTGAGGCAGTACTTC.

This clonotype came up a few times. The chain employs TRBV7-3 and TRBJ1-1, with 7 bases fitting TRBD1. The trim removed 5 bases at V and 6 bases at J, leaving 9 bases unmatched. CDR1 SGHTA and CDR2 FQGTGA come from the germline V gene. The length of the CDR3 is 14 residues. The CDR3, as DNA: TGTGCCAGCAGCACCCCAGGGGGGGGGTCTGAAGCTTTCTTT. Translating gives CASSTPGGGSEAFF.

The chain is built from TRBV4-1 and TRBJ2-5; 7 bases map to TRBD1. The CDR3 runs 16 residues. Germline assignment: CDR1 MGHRA and CDR2 YSYEKL. V was pared by 3 bases and J by 2 bases, with 9 bases of the junction left unmatched. In DNA form, the CDR3 reads TGCGCCAGCAGCCAGTCACGACAGGGTACACAAGAGACCCAGTACTTC. As protein: CASSQSRQGTQETQYF.

The CDR3 DNA is TGTGCCATCAGTGAGAGTATAGAGCTAGCCAAAAACATTCAGTACTTC. Translating it yields CAISESIELAKNIQYF. The V and J genes are TRBV10-3 and TRBJ2-4; D is unresolved. V was pared by 2 bases and J by 0 bases, with 11 bases between. Germline loops: CDR1 ENHRY, CDR2 SYGVKD. The CDR3 runs 16 residues.

The table lists this clonotype with a few counts. V gene TRBV28 combines with J gene TRBJ2-5, with 7 nucleotides matching TRBD1. There are 15 residues in the CDR3. The germline CDR1 and CDR2 sequences are MDHEN and SYDVKM. Trimming took 3 bases from V and 2 from J; bases not matched to a gene: 6. CDR3 protein: CASSFISRGQETQYF. CDR3 DNA: TGTGCCAGCAGTTTTATTAGCAGGGGGCAAGAGACCCAGTACTTC.

This clonotype came up many times. This chain links TRBV6-4 with TRBJ2-3, with a weak D call TRBD1 (7 bases). V lost 5 bases and J 2 bases, leaving 14 bases between the germline ends. Germline CDR1 reads MRHNA; CDR2 reads SNTAGT. The CDR3 length is 15 residues. CDR3 DNA sequence: TGTGCCAGCAGTCAGGAGGGGGCCGCCACAGATACGCAGTATTTT. Its translation: CASSQEGAATDTQYF.

This clonotype has a handful of counts. This sequence joins TRBV4-1 and TRBJ2-3; TRBD2 agrees at 12 bases. The CDR3 has 19 amino acids. Germline CDR1 reads MGHRA; CDR2 reads YSYEKL. V was clipped by 0 bases and J by 2 bases; unmatched bases: 9. The CDR3 DNA follows: TGCGCCAGCAGCCAAGAAGGGCTAGCGGGGGGGCCCGTCACAGATACGCAGTATTTT. Its translation: CASSQEGLAGGPVTDTQYF.

V and J are TRBV5-1 and TRBJ2-1, with D perhaps TRBD2 (6 bases). Germline CDR1 SGHRS, CDR2 YFSETQ. The ends were cut back, 0 bases at V and 10 bases at J, with 11 bases in the middle. The CDR3 extends over 13 amino acids. This CDR3 is CASSLVSAGEQFF. DNA for the CDR3: TGCGCCAGCAGCTTGGTTTCTGCGGGGGAGCAGTTCTTC.